These 5 T cell receptor beta chains were sequenced from one sample in a study of T cells in Graves' hyperthyroidism and ophthalmopathy. Amplification of TCR beta CDR3 regions used RNA as the template. During a first-round RT-PCR of the TCR CDR3, the HTBI primer set was used. MiXCR was run by TCRdb on the multiplex PCR reads, yielding one entry per CDR3 protein. The sample has almost 600,000 distinct CDR3 sequences, 40% to 55% seen once. The specimen sequenced was peripheral blood or thyroid tissue (not recorded which). The receptors come from a woman under 30 with Graves' hyperthyroidism.

The sample holds many counts of this clonotype. The gene calls are TRBV6-2 or TRBV6-3 and TRBJ2-5; D is undetermined. The V gene's germline CDR1 is MNHEY and CDR2 SVGEGT. V lost 5 bases to trimming and J lost 5 bases, with 9 bases between them. The CDR3 extends over 12 amino acids. In DNA, the CDR3 is TGTGCCAGCAGTACACGGCGCGAGACCCAGTACTTC. Its translation is CASSTRRETQYF.

For this clonotype: A much larger clone differs from this one at a single base, so this may be a read error. The rearrangement joins TRBV4-3 to TRBJ2-5, with TRBD1 matching 7 bases. Losses at the gene ends were 4 bases for V and 3 bases for J; bases not matched to a gene: 5. CDR1 and CDR2 (germline): LGHNA, YSLEER. The CDR3 is 14 amino acids. CDR3 nucleotides: TGCGCCAGCAGCCGAGGGACAGCAAAAGAGACCCAGTACTTC. Translating it yields CASSRGTAKETQYF.

V usage is TRBV20-1 and J usage is TRBJ1-5; unclear D gene. Looked up from germline, CDR1 is DFQATT and CDR2 is SNEGSKA (reference sequence). The length of the CDR3 is 16 residues. Trimming took 3 bases from V and 4 from J, leaving 19 bases between them. CDR3 sequence (DNA): TGCAGTGCTAGGCGGGATGGAGGTGGGCGGAATCAGCCCCAGCATTTT. Translated, it gives CSARRDGGGRNQPQHF.

The CDR3 DNA reads TGTGCCAGCAGCCTTAGCGGGAGCTCCATGAACACTGAAGCTTTCTTT. The encoded protein is CASSLSGSSMNTEAFF. The chain links TRBV9 to TRBJ1-1; D call uncertain. V was pared by 4 bases and J by 0 bases, with 16 bases between. Per the germline V gene, CDR1 is SGDLS and CDR2 is YYNGEE. The CDR3 length is 16 residues. The entire variable domain, with the rest obtained from reference TRBV9 and TRBJ1-1, is as follows: DSGVTQTPKHLITATGQRVTLRCSPRSGDLSVYWYQQSLDQGLQFLIQYYNGEERAKGNILERFSAQQFPDLHSELNLSSLELGDSALYFCASSLSGSSMNTEAFFGQGTRLTVV.

This chain uses TRBV6-4 with TRBJ1-5; 7 nucleotides match TRBD1. Germline V gene lookup returns CDR1 MRHNA and CDR2 SNTAGT. Trimming removed 8 bases from V and 5 bases from J; junction bases left unmatched: 9. The CDR3 extends over 14 amino acids. Written as DNA, the CDR3 is TGTGCCAGCTTCAGGGGGGCAGGGGATCAGCCCCAGCATTTT. Translated: CASFRGAGDQPQHF.